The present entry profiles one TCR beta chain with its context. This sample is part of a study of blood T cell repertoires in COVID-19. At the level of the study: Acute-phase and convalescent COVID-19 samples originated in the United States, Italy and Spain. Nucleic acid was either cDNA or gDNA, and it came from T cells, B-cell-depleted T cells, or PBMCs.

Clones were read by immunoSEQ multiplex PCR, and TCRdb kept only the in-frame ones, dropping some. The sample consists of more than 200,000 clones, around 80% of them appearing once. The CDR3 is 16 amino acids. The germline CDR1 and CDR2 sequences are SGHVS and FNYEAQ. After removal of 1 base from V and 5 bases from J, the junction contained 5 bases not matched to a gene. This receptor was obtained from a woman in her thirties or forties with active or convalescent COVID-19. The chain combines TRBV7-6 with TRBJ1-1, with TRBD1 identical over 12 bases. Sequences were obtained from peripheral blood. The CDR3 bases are TGTGCCAGCAGCTTAGGGGGACAGGGGGCTTGGACTGAAGCTTTCTTT. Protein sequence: CASSLGGQGAWTEAFF.